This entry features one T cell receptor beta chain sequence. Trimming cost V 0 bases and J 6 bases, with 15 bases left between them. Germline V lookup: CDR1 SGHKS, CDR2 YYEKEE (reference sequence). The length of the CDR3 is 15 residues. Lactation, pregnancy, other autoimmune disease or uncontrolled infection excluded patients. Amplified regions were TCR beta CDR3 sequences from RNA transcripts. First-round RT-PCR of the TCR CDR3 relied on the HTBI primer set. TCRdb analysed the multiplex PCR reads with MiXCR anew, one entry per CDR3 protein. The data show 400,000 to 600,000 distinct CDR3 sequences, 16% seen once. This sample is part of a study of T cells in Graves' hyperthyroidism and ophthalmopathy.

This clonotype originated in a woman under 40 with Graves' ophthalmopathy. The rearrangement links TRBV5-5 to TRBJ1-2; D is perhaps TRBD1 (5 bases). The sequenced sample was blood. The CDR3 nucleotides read TGTGCCAGCAGCTTGGACCCGGGACGAGAGGATGGCTACACCTTC. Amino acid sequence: CASSLDPGREDGYTF.